The next 18 T cell receptor beta chains were all read from a single sample in a study of blood T cell repertoires in COVID-19. Clones were read by immunoSEQ multiplex PCR, and TCRdb kept only the in-frame ones, dropping some. The sample holds around 55,000 clones; roughly 85% are singletons and the top ten take 5.5% to 7%. Sequencing was performed on peripheral blood. Receptors originate from a human donor in a cohort sampled during active or convalescent COVID-19.

This rearrangement joins TRBV5-4 to TRBJ2-4; D gene unclear. This CDR3 region has 14 residues. The V gene lost 4 bases and the J gene lost 0 bases, with 8 bases spanning the gap. Germline CDR1 is SGHNT and CDR2 is YYREEE (reference sequence). The CDR3 coding sequence is TGTGCCAGCAGCACCACAGTAGCCAAAAACATTCAGTACTTC. The encoded protein is CASSTTVAKNIQYF.

The V gene is TRBV19, the J gene TRBJ2-1, with TRBD1 matching 8 bases. Germline assignment: CDR1 LNHDA and CDR2 SQIVND (reference sequence). The CDR3 is 12 residues long. V was pared by 5 bases and J by 10 bases, with 4 bases of the junction left unmatched. The CDR3 region has the DNA TGTGCCAGTAGTTTACGGACAGGGGAGCAGTTCTTC. Translation: CASSLRTGEQFF.

The chain employs TRBV10-2 and TRBJ2-6, with 12 bases aligning to TRBD2. V dropped 4 bases and J dropped 2; count of bases not matched to a gene: 3. Germline V lookup: CDR1 WSHSY, CDR2 SAAADI. The CDR3 runs to 17 residues. The CDR3 bases are TGCGCCAGCAGTGGACTAGCGGGGGTTGCTGGGGCCAACGTCCTGACTTTC. Amino acids: CASSGLAGVAGANVLTF.

The J gene is TRBJ1-3, the V gene TRBV4-1; 11 bases fit TRBD1. The CDR3 consists of 18 residues. V was clipped by 1 base and J by 1 base; unmatched bases: 6. Germline CDR1 reads MGHRA; CDR2 reads YSYEKL. The CDR3 sequence is CASSQGWTGGRSGNTIYF. The CDR3 coding sequence is TGCGCCAGCAGCCAAGGTTGGACAGGGGGCAGGTCTGGAAACACCATATATTTT.

The rearrangement uses TRBV2 and TRBJ1-1; D gene uncertain. V lost 1 base and J lost 4, with 7 bases in between. Germline CDR1 is SNHLY and CDR2 is FYNNEI. This CDR3 comprises 13 residues. The CDR3 bases are TGTGCCAGCAGTGAAGGTCCGGGCACTGAAGCTTTCTTT. Translating it yields CASSEGPGTEAFF.

The chain joins TRBV15 to TRBJ2-3, with 7 positions matching TRBD2. CDR1 is LNHNV and CDR2 is YYDKDF in the germline V gene (reference sequence). J gave up 2 bases and V 10 bases, and 6 bases lay outside the gene matches. The CDR3 runs 13 residues. The DNA of the CDR3 is TGTGCCAGCCGGGGGAGGGCCACAGATACGCAGTATTTT. Protein: CASRGRATDTQYF.

V gene TRBV6-1 combines with J gene TRBJ1-1; 7 bases match TRBD1. Germline V gives CDR1 MNHNS, CDR2 SASEGT. The V segment lost 2 bases and the J segment 5 bases; nucleotides outside the gene matches: 2. The length of the CDR3 is 13 residues. This CDR3 is CASSETGQTEAFF. For the CDR3, the DNA is TGTGCCAGCAGTGAAACGGGACAGACTGAAGCTTTCTTT.

The chain is built from TRBV25-1 and TRBJ2-7; 12 bases map to TRBD2. CDR1 is MGHDK and CDR2 is SYGVNS in the germline V gene. Trimming removed 5 bases from V and 3 bases from J; junction bases left unmatched: 2. The CDR3 is 14 amino acids. CDR3 protein: CASSRLAGVYEQYF. For the CDR3, the DNA is TGTGCCAGCAGTCGACTAGCGGGGGTCTACGAGCAGTACTTC.

V usage is TRBV7-2 and J usage is TRBJ1-3; a weak D match, TRBD1 (5 bases). This CDR3 is built from 16 residues. Trimming cost V 5 bases and J 7 bases, with 21 bases left between them. Per the germline V gene, CDR1 is SGHTA and CDR2 is FQGNSA. CDR3 in amino acids: CASSLGGTPLRNTIYF. The DNA of the CDR3 is TGTGCCAGCAGCCTGGGGGGGACCCCTCTTAGGAACACCATATATTTT.

The rearrangement links TRBV11-3 to TRBJ1-3; unclear D gene. The ends were cut back, 3 bases at V and 3 bases at J, with 6 bases in the middle. The CDR3 consists of 13 residues. Germline V gene data show CDR1 as SGHNT and CDR2 as YENEEA. The CDR3 reads CASSFGFGNTIYF. The CDR3 DNA is TGTGCCAGCAGCTTCGGGTTTGGAAACACCATATATTTT.

The chain has TRBV4-2 and TRBJ2-2; 8 nucleotides align to TRBD2. CDR3 length: 16 amino acids. Germline CDR1 is LGHNA and CDR2 is YNFKEQ. V trimming: 0 bases; J trimming: 6 bases; junction bases outside the gene matches: 6. The CDR3 here is CASSQDYGGAAGELFF. The DNA for the CDR3 is TGTGCCAGCAGCCAAGATTACGGGGGGGCCGCCGGGGAGCTGTTTTTT.

This rearrangement joins TRBV2 to TRBJ1-1; no reliable D call. The CDR3 sequence is 12 residues long. V was cut by 8 bases and J by 4 bases, with 11 bases left in between. CDR1 and CDR2 from the germline V gene are SNHLY and FYNNEI. CDR3 in DNA: TGTGCCAGCGTGAGGTACCGCACTGAAGCTTTCTTT. Its translation: CASVRYRTEAFF.

The count of this clone is one. V usage is TRBV29-1 and J usage is TRBJ2-1; the D gene is possibly TRBD2 (6 bases). Trimming stripped 7 bases from V and 5 bases from J, with 9 bases between. CDR3 length: 11 residues. From germline, CDR1 is SQVTM and CDR2 ANQGSEA. DNA of the CDR3: TGCAGCGGGAGACTAGACAATGAGCAGTTCTTC. It is translated as CSGRLDNEQFF.

CDR3: CASSLAAHPGWVTSPLHF. The CDR3, as DNA: TGTGCCAGCAGTCTCGCGGCCCACCCAGGGTGGGTGACCTCACCCCTCCACTTT. The V gene is TRBV6-2 or TRBV6-3, the J gene TRBJ1-6, with D possibly TRBD1 on 5 matching bases. The V gene lost 5 bases and the J gene lost 10 bases, with 27 bases spanning the gap. Germline V gene sequence: CDR1 MNHEY, CDR2 SVGEGT. The CDR3 sequence is 18 residues long.

CDR3 residues: CASSLGRGGETQYF. For the CDR3, the DNA is TGTGCCAGCAGCTTAGGCAGGGGCGGAGAGACCCAGTACTTC. This chain links TRBV7-9 with TRBJ2-5, with a possible D match to TRBD1 (6 bases). V lost 1 base and J lost 4, with 10 bases in between. Germline-derived CDR1 and CDR2 are SEHNR and FQNEAQ (reference sequence). The CDR3 covers 14 residues.

This chain connects TRBV24-1 to TRBJ2-1; 12 nucleotides agree with TRBD1. The CDR3 covers 16 residues. V was clipped by 3 bases and J by 8 bases; unmatched bases: 7. The germline gives CDR1 KGHDR, CDR2 SFDVKD. CDR3 nucleotide sequence: TGTGCCACCAGTGATCCGGGACAGGGGGCAGCCGATGAGCAGTTCTTC. This codes for CATSDPGQGAADEQFF.

CDR3 nucleotide sequence: TGCAGCGTTCGCACAGACCGCGTTGAAGCTTTCTTT. Protein product: CSVRTDRVEAFF. This chain joins TRBV29-1 and TRBJ1-1; no firm D call. V was cut by 5 bases and J by 7 bases, with 14 bases left in between. The CDR3 has 12 amino acids. Germline values: CDR1 SQVTM, CDR2 ANQGSEA. Looking up the rest from reference TRBV29-1 and TRBJ1-1 gives the full variable domain: SAVISQKPSRDICQRGTSLTIQCQVDSQVTMMFWYRQQPGQSLTLIATANQGSEATYESGFVIDKFPISRPNLTFSTLTVSNMSPEDSSIYLCSVRTDRVEAFFGQGTRLTVV.

The chain links TRBV28 to TRBJ2-7; D is unclear. Germline V gene data show CDR1 as MDHEN and CDR2 as SYDVKM. V shed 1 base and J shed 4 bases, with 5 bases lying between them. The CDR3 runs 12 residues. Here the CDR3 DNA reads TGTGCCAGCAGTTTATCCCTATACGAGCAGTACTTC. It is translated as CASSLSLYEQYF.